These T cell receptor beta chains were read from a single sample in a study of shared clonotypes between healthy human individuals. Sequencing was performed with immunoSEQ multiplex PCR; in TCRdb, only in-frame clones are kept and a portion is missing. The sample contains hundreds of thousands of clones, 95% to 97% of which appear only once. Material: naive CD8+ T cells sorted from blood. All receptors derive from a man in his thirties or forties in good health. The CDR3 runs from the conserved cysteine through the conserved F or W. Each record gives: V gene, J gene, CDR3 length, clone size, D gene, CDR3 DNA, CDR3 protein. The D gene is left open where the match is weak. Clone size appears in some rows only: once, few, many, or a class for an expanded clone.

V gene: TRBV7-8
J gene: TRBJ2-6
CDR3 length: 13
clone size: few
D gene: NA
CDR3 DNA: TGTGCCAGCAGCTTTCCTGGGGCCAACGTCCTGACTTTC
CDR3 protein: CASSFPGANVLTF

V gene: TRBV6-6
J gene: TRBJ2-3
CDR3 length: 14
clone size: NA
D gene: NA
CDR3 DNA: TGTGCCAGCACCCTGGGGGTTTACGCAGATACGCAGTATTTT
CDR3 protein: CASTLGVYADTQYF

V gene: TRBV11-2
J gene: TRBJ2-7
CDR3 length: 14
clone size: NA
D gene: TRBD2
CDR3 DNA: TGTGCCAGCAGCTTAGGGACACTAGCGTACGAGCAGTACTTC
CDR3 protein: CASSLGTLAYEQYF

V gene: TRBV5-8
J gene: TRBJ1-4
CDR3 length: 17
clone size: NA
D gene: NA
CDR3 DNA: TGTGCCAGCAGCTTGGCGGGGGCTATCGCTGTGAATGAAAAACTGTTTTTT
CDR3 protein: CASSLAGAIAVNEKLFF

V gene: TRBV27
J gene: TRBJ2-1
CDR3 length: 16
clone size: NA
D gene: NA
CDR3 DNA: TGTGCCAGCAGTTCAATCCGGGACACCCTATACAATGAGCAGTTCTTC
CDR3 protein: CASSSIRDTLYNEQFF

V gene: TRBV27
J gene: TRBJ1-4
CDR3 length: 13
clone size: NA
D gene: NA
CDR3 DNA: TGTGCCAGCAGCCGAGCAACTAATGAAAAACTGTTTTTT
CDR3 protein: CASSRATNEKLFF

V gene: TRBV11-2
J gene: TRBJ2-1
CDR3 length: 15
clone size: NA
D gene: NA
CDR3 DNA: TGTGCCAGCAGCTTAGACCAGGGTCGCAGGCGGGAGCAGTTCTTC
CDR3 protein: CASSLDQGRRREQFF

V gene: TRBV29-1
J gene: TRBJ1-2
CDR3 length: 14
clone size: NA
D gene: NA
CDR3 DNA: TGCAGCGTTGAACTCCGGGGGCACAACTATGGCTACACCTTC
CDR3 protein: CSVELRGHNYGYTF

V gene: TRBV30
J gene: TRBJ1-1
CDR3 length: 15
clone size: NA
D gene: NA
CDR3 DNA: TGTGCCTGGACGGAGATAAGACATAGGAACACTGAAGCTTTCTTT
CDR3 protein: CAWTEIRHRNTEAFF

V gene: TRBV27
J gene: TRBJ2-1
CDR3 length: 15
clone size: NA
D gene: NA
CDR3 DNA: TGTGCCAGCAGTTTTTATGGCGGAACCAGCAATGAGCAGTTCTTC
CDR3 protein: CASSFYGGTSNEQFF

V gene: TRBV2
J gene: TRBJ2-1
CDR3 length: 16
clone size: once
D gene: TRBD2
CDR3 DNA: TGTGCCAGCAGTACTTCTCCGGGACTAGCGCTCAATGAGCAGTTCTTC
CDR3 protein: CASSTSPGLALNEQFF

V gene: TRBV4-1
J gene: TRBJ2-1
CDR3 length: 17
clone size: NA
D gene: TRBD1
CDR3 DNA: TGCGCCAGCAGCCAATTTGAGGAAGGACAGGGGGCGGTTGAGCAGTTCTTC
CDR3 protein: CASSQFEEGQGAVEQFF

V gene: TRBV2
J gene: TRBJ1-1
CDR3 length: 10
clone size: NA
D gene: NA
CDR3 DNA: TGTGCCAGCTGGAACACTGAAGCTTTCTTT
CDR3 protein: CASWNTEAFF

V gene: TRBV9
J gene: TRBJ1-3
CDR3 length: 14
clone size: NA
D gene: NA
CDR3 DNA: TGTGCCAGTGGGGGGGATCACCCTGGAAACACCATATATTTT
CDR3 protein: CASGGDHPGNTIYF

V gene: TRBV7-6
J gene: TRBJ1-1
CDR3 length: 15
clone size: NA
D gene: TRBD1
CDR3 DNA: TGTGCCAGCAGCTCCCGGACAGGGGAGCCAGGCGGAGCTTTCTTT
CDR3 protein: CASSSRTGEPGGAFF

V gene: TRBV7-8
J gene: TRBJ2-1
CDR3 length: 15
clone size: NA
D gene: TRBD2
CDR3 DNA: TGTGCCAGCAGCGTCCTTCCGGGAGGTCGCAATGAGCAGTTCTTC
CDR3 protein: CASSVLPGGRNEQFF

V gene: TRBV5-5
J gene: TRBJ2-1
CDR3 length: 14
clone size: NA
D gene: TRBD2
CDR3 DNA: TGTGCCAGCAGACCTGGACTAGTCCAGAATGAGCAGTTCTTC
CDR3 protein: CASRPGLVQNEQFF

V gene: TRBV27
J gene: TRBJ1-4
CDR3 length: 16
clone size: NA
D gene: NA
CDR3 DNA: TGTGCCAGCAGTTACCGAGGAGGGAGGACTAATGAAAAACTGTTTTTT
CDR3 protein: CASSYRGGRTNEKLFF

V gene: TRBV11-2
J gene: TRBJ2-3
CDR3 length: 17
clone size: NA
D gene: TRBD2
CDR3 DNA: TGTGCCAGCAGCTTAGGGACTAGCGGGGTAAACACAGATACGCAGTATTTT
CDR3 protein: CASSLGTSGVNTDTQYF

V gene: TRBV11-3
J gene: TRBJ2-7
CDR3 length: 15
clone size: NA
D gene: TRBD2
CDR3 DNA: TGTGCCAGCAGCCCCGTAGCGGGAGGGAGGTACGAGCAGTACTTC
CDR3 protein: CASSPVAGGRYEQYF

V gene: TRBV5-1
J gene: TRBJ1-3
CDR3 length: 13
clone size: NA
D gene: TRBD1
CDR3 DNA: TGCGCCAGCAGCTTGGGACAGGGAGACACCATATATTTT
CDR3 protein: CASSLGQGDTIYF

V gene: TRBV7-9
J gene: TRBJ2-7
CDR3 length: 15
clone size: NA
D gene: NA
CDR3 DNA: TGTGCCAGCAGCCCCGGGACCGATGCACTAGGCGAGCAGTACTTC
CDR3 protein: CASSPGTDALGEQYF

V gene: TRBV4-1
J gene: TRBJ1-2
CDR3 length: 15
clone size: NA
D gene: NA
CDR3 DNA: TGCGCCAGCAGCCAAGTCGGGGGGGGCAACTATGGCTACACCTTC
CDR3 protein: CASSQVGGGNYGYTF

V gene: TRBV7-8
J gene: TRBJ2-1
CDR3 length: 16
clone size: NA
D gene: NA
CDR3 DNA: TGTGCCAGCAGTTGGCTGGACAGCACTTTATACAATGAGCAGTTCTTC
CDR3 protein: CASSWLDSTLYNEQFF

V gene: TRBV7-9
J gene: TRBJ1-3
CDR3 length: 12
clone size: NA
D gene: NA
CDR3 DNA: TGTGCCAGCAGCCTTGGCACCGACTCCCTCCATTTT
CDR3 protein: CASSLGTDSLHF

V gene: TRBV29-1
J gene: TRBJ2-3
CDR3 length: 13
clone size: NA
D gene: NA
CDR3 DNA: TGCAGCGTTGAGGGGCTAGAACTTGATACGCAGTATTTT
CDR3 protein: CSVEGLELDTQYF

V gene: TRBV4-2
J gene: TRBJ2-3
CDR3 length: 17
clone size: NA
D gene: TRBD2
CDR3 DNA: TGTGCCAGCAGCCCCAACGGAGCGGGAGGCCGCCCAGATACGCAGTATTTT
CDR3 protein: CASSPNGAGGRPDTQYF

V gene: TRBV11-2
J gene: TRBJ2-2
CDR3 length: 14
clone size: NA
D gene: NA
CDR3 DNA: TGTGCCAGCAGCTTAGGTCCGGAAACCGGGGAGCTGTTTTTT
CDR3 protein: CASSLGPETGELFF

V gene: TRBV6-1
J gene: TRBJ2-7
CDR3 length: 13
clone size: NA
D gene: NA
CDR3 DNA: TGTGCCAGCGAAGACGTTACTTCCTACGAGCAGTACTTC
CDR3 protein: CASEDVTSYEQYF

V gene: TRBV27
J gene: TRBJ2-5
CDR3 length: 16
clone size: NA
D gene: TRBD2
CDR3 DNA: TGTGCCAGCAGTTTATTGGGGCTAGCGGGGTTGGAGACCCAGTACTTC
CDR3 protein: CASSLLGLAGLETQYF

V gene: TRBV9
J gene: TRBJ1-2
CDR3 length: 16
clone size: NA
D gene: TRBD1
CDR3 DNA: TGTGCCAGCGGCGATACAGGGGGACCTTTTAACTATGGCTACACCTTC
CDR3 protein: CASGDTGGPFNYGYTF

V gene: TRBV2
J gene: TRBJ1-4
CDR3 length: 21
clone size: NA
D gene: NA
CDR3 DNA: TGTGCCAGCAGTTTCCCATATATCGGGGGACCGAAAGACGGGGGAAACGAAAAACTGTTTTTT
CDR3 protein: CASSFPYIGGPKDGGNEKLFF

V gene: TRBV6-1
J gene: TRBJ1-5
CDR3 length: 16
clone size: NA
D gene: TRBD1
CDR3 DNA: TGTGCCAGCAGTGAAACCGACAGGGGTCGGATTTCGCCCCAGCATTTT
CDR3 protein: CASSETDRGRISPQHF

V gene: TRBV28
J gene: TRBJ2-3
CDR3 length: 14
clone size: NA
D gene: NA
CDR3 DNA: TGTGCCAGCAGTTCCCTCGGAGGCACAGATACGCAGTATTTT
CDR3 protein: CASSSLGGTDTQYF

V gene: TRBV27
J gene: TRBJ2-7
CDR3 length: 14
clone size: NA
D gene: NA
CDR3 DNA: TGTGCCAGCAGCCTGTCTAGCGCCCACCGGGAGCAGTACTTC
CDR3 protein: CASSLSSAHREQYF

V gene: TRBV7-9
J gene: TRBJ1-4
CDR3 length: 16
clone size: NA
D gene: NA
CDR3 DNA: TGTGCCAGCACCTATCTGGAGGGACGGATTAATGAAAAACTGTTTTTT
CDR3 protein: CASTYLEGRINEKLFF

V gene: TRBV7-9
J gene: TRBJ2-3
CDR3 length: 13
clone size: NA
D gene: NA
CDR3 DNA: TGTGCCAGCAGCAGAGAGGCGAGAGATACGCAGTATTTT
CDR3 protein: CASSREARDTQYF

V gene: TRBV5-1
J gene: TRBJ1-5
CDR3 length: 15
clone size: NA
D gene: NA
CDR3 DNA: TGCGCCAGCAGCTTGGGGGACAATAGCAATCAGCCCCAGCATTTT
CDR3 protein: CASSLGDNSNQPQHF

V gene: TRBV28
J gene: TRBJ2-6
CDR3 length: 13
clone size: NA
D gene: NA
CDR3 DNA: TGTGCCAGCAGGAACTCTGGGGCCAACGTCCTGACTTTC
CDR3 protein: CASRNSGANVLTF

V gene: TRBV9
J gene: TRBJ2-3
CDR3 length: 14
clone size: once
D gene: NA
CDR3 DNA: TGTGCCAGCAGCGTAGGCGAGAGCACAGATACGCAGTATTTT
CDR3 protein: CASSVGESTDTQYF

V gene: TRBV7-9
J gene: TRBJ2-7
CDR3 length: 16
clone size: NA
D gene: NA
CDR3 DNA: TGTGCCAGCAGCTCCACCGACAGGCCCCCCACCTACGAGCAGTACTTC
CDR3 protein: CASSSTDRPPTYEQYF

V gene: TRBV7-9
J gene: TRBJ2-7
CDR3 length: 14
clone size: NA
D gene: TRBD1
CDR3 DNA: TGTGCCAGCAGCTTAGAGGACAGGAACTACGAGCAGTACTTC
CDR3 protein: CASSLEDRNYEQYF

V gene: TRBV11-2
J gene: TRBJ2-1
CDR3 length: 16
clone size: NA
D gene: NA
CDR3 DNA: TGTGCCAGCAGCTTAGCCGGGACAAACTCCTACAATGAGCAGTTCTTC
CDR3 protein: CASSLAGTNSYNEQFF

V gene: TRBV18
J gene: TRBJ2-5
CDR3 length: 14
clone size: NA
D gene: TRBD2
CDR3 DNA: TGTGCCAGCTCACCGGGGGGGAGTCCGGAGACCCAGTACTTC
CDR3 protein: CASSPGGSPETQYF

V gene: TRBV27
J gene: TRBJ1-6
CDR3 length: 15
clone size: NA
D gene: NA
CDR3 DNA: TGTGCCAGCAGTAGAAGGACATACTATAATTCACCCCTCCACTTT
CDR3 protein: CASSRRTYYNSPLHF

V gene: TRBV7-9
J gene: TRBJ2-7
CDR3 length: 12
clone size: NA
D gene: NA
CDR3 DNA: TGTGCCAGCAGCGACTTAGCGCGCGAGCAGTACTTC
CDR3 protein: CASSDLAREQYF

V gene: TRBV7-9
J gene: TRBJ1-1
CDR3 length: 15
clone size: NA
D gene: TRBD1
CDR3 DNA: TGTGCCAGCAGCTACCTAACAGGGGGCATCACTGAAGCTTTCTTT
CDR3 protein: CASSYLTGGITEAFF

V gene: TRBV4-3
J gene: TRBJ2-2
CDR3 length: 16
clone size: NA
D gene: TRBD1
CDR3 DNA: TGCGCCAGCAGTCAATACAGGGGAGACGGGACCGGGGAGCTGTTTTTT
CDR3 protein: CASSQYRGDGTGELFF

V gene: TRBV7-6
J gene: TRBJ2-7
CDR3 length: 13
clone size: NA
D gene: NA
CDR3 DNA: TGTGCCAGCAGCCCCTTGCGGAACTACGAGCAGTACTTC
CDR3 protein: CASSPLRNYEQYF

V gene: TRBV6-1
J gene: TRBJ2-1
CDR3 length: 17
clone size: NA
D gene: TRBD2
CDR3 DNA: TGTGCCAGCAGTGAAGCTCCACTAGCGGGAGCCTCCAATGAGCAGTTCTTC
CDR3 protein: CASSEAPLAGASNEQFF

V gene: TRBV6-5
J gene: TRBJ2-3
CDR3 length: 14
clone size: NA
D gene: NA
CDR3 DNA: TGTGCCAGCAGTCTTTGGGACAGCACAGATACGCAGTATTTT
CDR3 protein: CASSLWDSTDTQYF

V gene: TRBV7-8
J gene: TRBJ2-5
CDR3 length: 14
clone size: NA
D gene: NA
CDR3 DNA: TGTGCCAGCAGCTTAGGTCAGGGGTTGGAGACCCAGTACTTC
CDR3 protein: CASSLGQGLETQYF

V gene: TRBV6-1
J gene: TRBJ2-7
CDR3 length: 15
clone size: few
D gene: TRBD2
CDR3 DNA: TGTGCCAGCAGTGAATTAAGCGGGAGCCCCTACGAGCAGTACTTC
CDR3 protein: CASSELSGSPYEQYF